The clone carrying this T cell receptor (beta chain) appeared many times. Its antigen is not known. This record comes from a study of CD8+CD57+ T cells in acquired aplastic anemia. Study-wide background: Healthy donors averaged around 10 million reads for CD4+ cells. Overall study results and limits: Patients and controls shared 25 to 30 CD8+ CDR3 sequences. Significance was not reached for CD8+ Simpson's diversity between patients and controls.

This CDR3 region has 14 residues. Germline V lookup: CDR1 LNHNV, CDR2 YYDKDF (reference sequence). V lost 3 bases and J lost 6, with 15 bases in between. The use of genomic DNA as template underpinned the TCR beta VDJ and CDR3 profiling. Each CDR3 protein is one row after TCRdb ran MiXCR on the reads. The sample contains about 220,000 distinct CDR3 sequences, roughly 35% of which appear only once. Sample: sorted CD4+, CD8+, or CD8+CD57+ T cells (not recorded which) from PBMCs. This TCR derives from a human donor in good health, serving as a control. The V gene is TRBV15, the J gene TRBJ2-7, with a weak D call TRBD2 (5 bases). CDR3 sequence (DNA): TGTGCCACCAGCAGGGACTCCTCCGGTCGCGAGCAGTACTTC. It yields the protein CATSRDSSGREQYF.